By its share, the clone carrying this T cell receptor beta chain is large. Its antigen remains unidentified. Amplification of TRBV12-4/TRBJ1-2 clonotypes used adaptor-ligated barcode primers. TCRdb fed the multiplex PCR reads into MiXCR, producing one record per CDR3 protein. Of 250 to 400 distinct CDR3 sequences in the sample, approximately 6% were seen once. General study points: Tumor memory CD4+ T cell TCR gene usage was found to cluster with blood and lymph node memory CD4+ cells and with lymph node naive CD4+ cells.

The CDR3 runs 15 residues. Trimming took 4 bases from V and 7 from J, leaving 19 bases between them. This TCR was recovered from a female donor with breast cancer. Material for sequencing was memory CD4+ T cells sorted from blood. Noted subset: memory CD4+ T cells, CD4+CD45RO+CD25-. The chain employs TRBV12-3 or TRBV12-4 and TRBJ1-2; D may be TRBD1 (6 bases). CDR3 sequence reads: CASSWDTGTSSGYTF. Written as DNA, the CDR3 is TGTGCCAGCAGTTGGGACACCGGGACCTCGAGTGGCTACACCTTC.